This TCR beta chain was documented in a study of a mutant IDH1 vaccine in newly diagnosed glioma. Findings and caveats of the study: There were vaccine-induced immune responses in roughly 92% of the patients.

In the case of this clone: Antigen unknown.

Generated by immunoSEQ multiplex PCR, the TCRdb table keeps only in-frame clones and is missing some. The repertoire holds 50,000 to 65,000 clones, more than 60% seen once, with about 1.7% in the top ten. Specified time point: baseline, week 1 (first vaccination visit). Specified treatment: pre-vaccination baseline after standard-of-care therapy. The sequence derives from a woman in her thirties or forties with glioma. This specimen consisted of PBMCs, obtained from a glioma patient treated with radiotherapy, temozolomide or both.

The CDR3 DNA is TGTGCCTGGGGGAGCGGGGGGTACGAGACCCAGTACTTC. Translating gives CAWGSGGYETQYF. The rearrangement uses TRBV30 and TRBJ2-5; TRBD2 matches 9 bases. The J segment lost 5 bases and the V segment lost 5 bases, leaving 6 bases of the junction unmatched. Germline V gene sequence: CDR1 GTSNPN, CDR2 SVGIG (reference sequence). The CDR3 spans 13 residues. Together with reference TRBV30 and TRBJ2-5, the CDR3 gives the full variable domain: SQTIHQWPATLVQPVGSPLSLECTVEGTSNPNLYWYRQAAGRGLQLLFYSVGIGQISSEVPQNLSASRPQDRQFILSSKKLLLSDSGFYLCAWGSGGYETQYFGPGTRLLVL.